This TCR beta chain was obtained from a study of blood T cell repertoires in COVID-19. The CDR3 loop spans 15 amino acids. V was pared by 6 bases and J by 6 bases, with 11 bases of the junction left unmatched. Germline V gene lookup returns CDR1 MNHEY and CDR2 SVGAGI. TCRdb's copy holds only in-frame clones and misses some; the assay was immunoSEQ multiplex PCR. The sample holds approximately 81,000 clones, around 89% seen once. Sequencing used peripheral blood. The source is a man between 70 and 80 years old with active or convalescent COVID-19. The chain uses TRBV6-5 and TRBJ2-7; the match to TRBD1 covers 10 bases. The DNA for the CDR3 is TGTGCCAGCAGCCCCACCGGGACAGGGGATACCGAGCAGTACTTC. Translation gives CASSPTGTGDTEQYF.